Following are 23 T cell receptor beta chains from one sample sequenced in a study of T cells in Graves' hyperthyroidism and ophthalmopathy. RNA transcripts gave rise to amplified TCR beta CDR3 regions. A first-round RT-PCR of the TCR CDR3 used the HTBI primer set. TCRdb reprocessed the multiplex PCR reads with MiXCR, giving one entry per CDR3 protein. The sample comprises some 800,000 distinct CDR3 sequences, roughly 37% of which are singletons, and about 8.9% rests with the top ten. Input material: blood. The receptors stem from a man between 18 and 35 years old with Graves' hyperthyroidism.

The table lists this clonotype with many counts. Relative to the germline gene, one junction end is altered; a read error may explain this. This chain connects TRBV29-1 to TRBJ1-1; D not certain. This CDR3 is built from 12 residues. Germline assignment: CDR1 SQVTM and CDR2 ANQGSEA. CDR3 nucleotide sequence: TGCAGCGTAGAAGGGCAAGACACTGAAGCTTTCTTT. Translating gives CSVEGQDTEAFF.

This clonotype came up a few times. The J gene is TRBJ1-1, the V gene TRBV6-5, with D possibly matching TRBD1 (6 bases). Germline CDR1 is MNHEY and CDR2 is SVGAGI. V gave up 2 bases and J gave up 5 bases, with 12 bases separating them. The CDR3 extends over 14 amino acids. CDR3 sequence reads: CASSYRGARTEAFF. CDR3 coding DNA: TGTGCCAGCAGTTACAGGGGGGCAAGGACTGAAGCTTTCTTT.

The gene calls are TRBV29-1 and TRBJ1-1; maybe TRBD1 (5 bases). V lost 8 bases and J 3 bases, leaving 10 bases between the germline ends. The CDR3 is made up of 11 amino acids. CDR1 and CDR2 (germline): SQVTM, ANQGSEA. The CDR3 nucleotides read TGCAGCCCCGACAGCTACACTGAAGCTTTCTTT. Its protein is CSPDSYTEAFF.

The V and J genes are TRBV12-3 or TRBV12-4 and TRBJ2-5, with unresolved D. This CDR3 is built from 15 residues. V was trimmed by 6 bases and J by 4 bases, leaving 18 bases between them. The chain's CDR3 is CASSYDESYLETQYF. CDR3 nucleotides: TGTGCCAGCAGCTACGACGAGTCGTATTTAGAGACCCAGTACTTC.

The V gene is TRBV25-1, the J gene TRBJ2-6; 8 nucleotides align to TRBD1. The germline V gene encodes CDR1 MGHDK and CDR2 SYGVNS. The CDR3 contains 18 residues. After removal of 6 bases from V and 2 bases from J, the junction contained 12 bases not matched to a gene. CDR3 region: CASRRATGDIPGANVLTF. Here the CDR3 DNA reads TGTGCCAGCAGAAGAGCGACAGGGGATATTCCTGGGGCCAACGTCCTGACTTTC.

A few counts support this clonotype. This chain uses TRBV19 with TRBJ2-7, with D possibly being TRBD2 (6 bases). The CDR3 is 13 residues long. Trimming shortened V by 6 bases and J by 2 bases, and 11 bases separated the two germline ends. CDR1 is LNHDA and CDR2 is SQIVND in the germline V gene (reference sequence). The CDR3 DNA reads TGTGCCAGTAGCCCCGCGGGGCCCTACGAGCAGTACTTC. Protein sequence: CASSPAGPYEQYF.

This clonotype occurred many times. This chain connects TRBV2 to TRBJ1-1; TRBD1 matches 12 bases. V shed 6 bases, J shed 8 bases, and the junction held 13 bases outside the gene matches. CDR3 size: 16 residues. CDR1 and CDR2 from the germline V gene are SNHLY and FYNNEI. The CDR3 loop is CASSALSPGTGGEAFF. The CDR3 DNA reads TGTGCCAGCAGCGCACTTTCCCCCGGGACAGGGGGCGAAGCTTTCTTT.

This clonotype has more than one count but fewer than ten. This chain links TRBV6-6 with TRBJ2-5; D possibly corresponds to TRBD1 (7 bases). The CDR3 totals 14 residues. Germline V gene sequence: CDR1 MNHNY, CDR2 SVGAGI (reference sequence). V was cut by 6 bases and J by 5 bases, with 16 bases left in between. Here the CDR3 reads CASRAGGLEETQYF. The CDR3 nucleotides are TGTGCCAGCAGGGCAGGGGGGTTGGAGGAGACCCAGTACTTC.

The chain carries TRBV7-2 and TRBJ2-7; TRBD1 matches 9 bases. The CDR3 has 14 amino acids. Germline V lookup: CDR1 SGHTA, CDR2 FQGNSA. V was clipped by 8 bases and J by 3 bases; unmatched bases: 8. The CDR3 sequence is CASRGPGQGYEQYF. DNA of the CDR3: TGTGCCAGCCGGGGACCGGGACAGGGCTACGAGCAGTACTTC.

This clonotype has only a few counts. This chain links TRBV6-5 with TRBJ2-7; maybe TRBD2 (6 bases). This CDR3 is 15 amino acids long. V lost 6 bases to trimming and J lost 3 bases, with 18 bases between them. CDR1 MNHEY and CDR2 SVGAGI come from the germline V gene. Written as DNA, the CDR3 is TGTGCCAGCAGCCCCACCGGGACTTTAAACTACGAGCAGTACTTC. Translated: CASSPTGTLNYEQYF.

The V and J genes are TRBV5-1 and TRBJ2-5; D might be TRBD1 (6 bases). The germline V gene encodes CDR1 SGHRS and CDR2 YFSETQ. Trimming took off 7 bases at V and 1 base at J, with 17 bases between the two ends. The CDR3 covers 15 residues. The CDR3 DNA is TGCGCCAGCCGATTACAGGGTGGGCCCCAAGAGACCCAGTACTTC. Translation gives CASRLQGGPQETQYF.

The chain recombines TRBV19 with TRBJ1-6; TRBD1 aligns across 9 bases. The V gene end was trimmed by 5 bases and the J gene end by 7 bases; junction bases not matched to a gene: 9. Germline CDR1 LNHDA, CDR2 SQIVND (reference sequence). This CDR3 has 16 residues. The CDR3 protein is CASSSPGQGYNSPLHF. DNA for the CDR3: TGTGCCAGTAGTTCCCCGGGACAGGGCTACAATTCACCCCTCCACTTT.

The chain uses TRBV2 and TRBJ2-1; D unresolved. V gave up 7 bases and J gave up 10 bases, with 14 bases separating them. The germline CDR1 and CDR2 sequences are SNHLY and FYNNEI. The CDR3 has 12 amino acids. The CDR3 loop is CASTSSSGEQFF. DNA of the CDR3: TGTGCCAGCACCTCAAGCTCAGGCGAGCAGTTCTTC. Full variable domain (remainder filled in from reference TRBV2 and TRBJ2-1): EPEVTQTPSHQVTQMGQEVILRCVPISNHLYFYWYRQILGQKVEFLVSFYNNEISEKSEIFDDQFSVERPDGSNFTLKIRSTKLEDSAMYFCASTSSSGEQFFGPGTRLTVL.

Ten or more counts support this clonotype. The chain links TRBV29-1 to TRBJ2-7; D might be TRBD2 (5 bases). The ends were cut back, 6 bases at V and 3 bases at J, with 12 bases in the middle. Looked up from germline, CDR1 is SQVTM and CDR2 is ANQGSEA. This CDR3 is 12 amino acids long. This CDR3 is CSVSVEGYEQYF. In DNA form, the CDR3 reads TGCAGCGTATCCGTAGAGGGCTACGAGCAGTACTTC.

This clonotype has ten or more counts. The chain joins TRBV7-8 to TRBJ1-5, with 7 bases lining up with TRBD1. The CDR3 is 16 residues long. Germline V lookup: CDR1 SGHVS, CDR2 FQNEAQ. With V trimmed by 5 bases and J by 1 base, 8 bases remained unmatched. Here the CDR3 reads CASSRDRVGSNQPQHF. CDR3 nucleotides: TGTGCCAGCAGCCGAGACAGGGTCGGGAGCAATCAGCCCCAGCATTTT.

For the CDR3, the DNA is TGTGCCAGTAGCGGGGATGCCAATGGCTACACCTTC. Protein sequence: CASSGDANGYTF. The rearrangement links TRBV19 to TRBJ1-2; D is uncertain. Per the germline V gene, CDR1 is LNHDA and CDR2 is SQIVND (reference sequence). V was clipped by 6 bases and J by 6 bases, with 11 bases between them. The CDR3 is 12 amino acids.

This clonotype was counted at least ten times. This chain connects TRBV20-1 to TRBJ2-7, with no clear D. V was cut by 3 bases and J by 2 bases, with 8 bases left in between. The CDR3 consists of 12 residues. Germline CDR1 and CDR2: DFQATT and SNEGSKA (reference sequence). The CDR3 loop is CSARALAYEQYF. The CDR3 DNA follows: TGCAGTGCTAGGGCCTTAGCCTACGAGCAGTACTTC.

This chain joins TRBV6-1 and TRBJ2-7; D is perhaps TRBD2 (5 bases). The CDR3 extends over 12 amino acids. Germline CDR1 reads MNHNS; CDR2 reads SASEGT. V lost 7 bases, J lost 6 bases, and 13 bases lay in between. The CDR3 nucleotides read TGTGCCAGCACCGGCCTGCGGGCCGAGCAGTACTTC. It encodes CASTGLRAEQYF.

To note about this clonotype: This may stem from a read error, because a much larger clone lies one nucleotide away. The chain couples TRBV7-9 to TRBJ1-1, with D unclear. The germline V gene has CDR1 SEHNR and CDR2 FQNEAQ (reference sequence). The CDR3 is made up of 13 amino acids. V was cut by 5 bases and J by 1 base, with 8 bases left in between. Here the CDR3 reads CASSPQWNTEAFF. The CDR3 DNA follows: TGTGCCAGCAGCCCGCAGTGGAACACTGAAGCTTTCTTT.

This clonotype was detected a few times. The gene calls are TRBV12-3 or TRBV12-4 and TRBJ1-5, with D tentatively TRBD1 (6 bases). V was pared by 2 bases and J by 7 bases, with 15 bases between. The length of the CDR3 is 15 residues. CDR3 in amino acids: CASSLSLQGEQPQHF. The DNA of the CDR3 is TGTGCCAGCAGTTTATCTCTACAGGGAGAACAGCCCCAGCATTTT.

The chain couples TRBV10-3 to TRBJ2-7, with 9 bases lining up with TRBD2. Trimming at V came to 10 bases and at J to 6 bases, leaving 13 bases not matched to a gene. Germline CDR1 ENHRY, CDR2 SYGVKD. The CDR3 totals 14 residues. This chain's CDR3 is CATARLAGGCEQYF. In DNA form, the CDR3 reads TGTGCCACCGCCCGGTTGGCGGGAGGGTGCGAGCAGTACTTC.

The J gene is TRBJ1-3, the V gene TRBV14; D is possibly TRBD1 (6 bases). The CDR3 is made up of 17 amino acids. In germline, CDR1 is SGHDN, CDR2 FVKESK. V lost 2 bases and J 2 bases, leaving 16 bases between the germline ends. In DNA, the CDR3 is TGTGCCAGCAGCCAATTCATCAACAGGGAGCCTGGAAACACCATATATTTT. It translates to CASSQFINREPGNTIYF.

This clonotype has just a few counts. CDR3 sequence (DNA): TGCAGTGCTATAATGACCGAATTGCCCTACGAGCAGTACTTC. Its protein is CSAIMTELPYEQYF. V usage is TRBV20-1 and J usage is TRBJ2-7; no firm D call. The CDR3 has 14 residues. V gave up 4 bases and J gave up 2 bases, with 15 bases separating them. Germline CDR1 and CDR2: DFQATT and SNEGSKA (reference sequence).